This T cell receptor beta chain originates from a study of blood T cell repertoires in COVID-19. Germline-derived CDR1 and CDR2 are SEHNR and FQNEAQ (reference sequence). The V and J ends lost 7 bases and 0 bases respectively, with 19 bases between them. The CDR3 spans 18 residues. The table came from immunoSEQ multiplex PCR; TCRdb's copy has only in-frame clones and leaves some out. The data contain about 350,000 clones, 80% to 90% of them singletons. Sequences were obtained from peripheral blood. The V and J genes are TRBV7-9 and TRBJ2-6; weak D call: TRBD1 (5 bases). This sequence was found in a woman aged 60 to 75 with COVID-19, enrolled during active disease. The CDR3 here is CASIYKNRIFSGANVLTF. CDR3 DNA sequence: TGTGCCAGCATCTATAAGAACAGGATTTTCTCTGGGGCCAACGTCCTGACTTTC.